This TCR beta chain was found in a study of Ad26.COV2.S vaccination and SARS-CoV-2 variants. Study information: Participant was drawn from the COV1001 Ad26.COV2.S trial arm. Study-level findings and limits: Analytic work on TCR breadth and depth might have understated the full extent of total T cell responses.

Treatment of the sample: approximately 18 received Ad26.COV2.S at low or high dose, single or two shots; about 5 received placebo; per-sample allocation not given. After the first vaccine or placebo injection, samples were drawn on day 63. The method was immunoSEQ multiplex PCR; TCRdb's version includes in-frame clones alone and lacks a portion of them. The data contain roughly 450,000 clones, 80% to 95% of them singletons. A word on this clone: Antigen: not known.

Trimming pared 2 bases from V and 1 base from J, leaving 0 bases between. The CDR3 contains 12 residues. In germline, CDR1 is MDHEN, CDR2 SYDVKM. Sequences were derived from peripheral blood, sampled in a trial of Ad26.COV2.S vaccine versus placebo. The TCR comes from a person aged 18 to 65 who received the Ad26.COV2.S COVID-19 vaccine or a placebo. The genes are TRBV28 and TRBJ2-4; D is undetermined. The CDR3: CASSLAKNIQYF. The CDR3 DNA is TGTGCCAGCAGTTTAGCCAAAAACATTCAGTACTTC.